Sequencing of this T cell receptor beta chain was carried out in a study of spatial heterogeneity in lung cancer. Study at large: After resection, follow-up PBMC samples were sequenced when available, at a median of approximately 23 months later. Overall study results and limits: Blood carried ubiquitous expanded tumor TCRs more at resection than follow-up.

Described time point: blood at routine non-recurrence follow-up after resection. Sequencing covered unsorted whole RNA taken from tumor, nontumor lung or frozen PBMC. For this clonotype: Its antigen is unknown. The junction does not match germline at one end; this may be a read error. Since the library was made to target alpha chains, this beta chain is a stray read and its abundance is not meaningful.

On each TCR cDNA molecule, a unique molecular identifier was present. TCRdb re-analysed the 5' RACE reads in MiXCR, keeping a single row per CDR3 protein. The table lists more than 2,000 distinct CDR3 sequences, 27% of them singletons. This clonotype was sampled from a male donor with early-stage non-small cell lung cancer. Sequencing was performed on PBMCs, taken at follow-up.

The CDR3, as DNA: TGCGCCAGCACCCAAGGATCGGGACTCTTCACCGGGGAGCTGTTTTTT. Protein: CASTQGSGLFTGELFF. This chain uses TRBV4-3 with TRBJ2-2, with TRBD2 as a possible D gene (6 bases). CDR1 is LGHNA and CDR2 is YSLEER in the germline V gene. This CDR3 comprises 16 residues.